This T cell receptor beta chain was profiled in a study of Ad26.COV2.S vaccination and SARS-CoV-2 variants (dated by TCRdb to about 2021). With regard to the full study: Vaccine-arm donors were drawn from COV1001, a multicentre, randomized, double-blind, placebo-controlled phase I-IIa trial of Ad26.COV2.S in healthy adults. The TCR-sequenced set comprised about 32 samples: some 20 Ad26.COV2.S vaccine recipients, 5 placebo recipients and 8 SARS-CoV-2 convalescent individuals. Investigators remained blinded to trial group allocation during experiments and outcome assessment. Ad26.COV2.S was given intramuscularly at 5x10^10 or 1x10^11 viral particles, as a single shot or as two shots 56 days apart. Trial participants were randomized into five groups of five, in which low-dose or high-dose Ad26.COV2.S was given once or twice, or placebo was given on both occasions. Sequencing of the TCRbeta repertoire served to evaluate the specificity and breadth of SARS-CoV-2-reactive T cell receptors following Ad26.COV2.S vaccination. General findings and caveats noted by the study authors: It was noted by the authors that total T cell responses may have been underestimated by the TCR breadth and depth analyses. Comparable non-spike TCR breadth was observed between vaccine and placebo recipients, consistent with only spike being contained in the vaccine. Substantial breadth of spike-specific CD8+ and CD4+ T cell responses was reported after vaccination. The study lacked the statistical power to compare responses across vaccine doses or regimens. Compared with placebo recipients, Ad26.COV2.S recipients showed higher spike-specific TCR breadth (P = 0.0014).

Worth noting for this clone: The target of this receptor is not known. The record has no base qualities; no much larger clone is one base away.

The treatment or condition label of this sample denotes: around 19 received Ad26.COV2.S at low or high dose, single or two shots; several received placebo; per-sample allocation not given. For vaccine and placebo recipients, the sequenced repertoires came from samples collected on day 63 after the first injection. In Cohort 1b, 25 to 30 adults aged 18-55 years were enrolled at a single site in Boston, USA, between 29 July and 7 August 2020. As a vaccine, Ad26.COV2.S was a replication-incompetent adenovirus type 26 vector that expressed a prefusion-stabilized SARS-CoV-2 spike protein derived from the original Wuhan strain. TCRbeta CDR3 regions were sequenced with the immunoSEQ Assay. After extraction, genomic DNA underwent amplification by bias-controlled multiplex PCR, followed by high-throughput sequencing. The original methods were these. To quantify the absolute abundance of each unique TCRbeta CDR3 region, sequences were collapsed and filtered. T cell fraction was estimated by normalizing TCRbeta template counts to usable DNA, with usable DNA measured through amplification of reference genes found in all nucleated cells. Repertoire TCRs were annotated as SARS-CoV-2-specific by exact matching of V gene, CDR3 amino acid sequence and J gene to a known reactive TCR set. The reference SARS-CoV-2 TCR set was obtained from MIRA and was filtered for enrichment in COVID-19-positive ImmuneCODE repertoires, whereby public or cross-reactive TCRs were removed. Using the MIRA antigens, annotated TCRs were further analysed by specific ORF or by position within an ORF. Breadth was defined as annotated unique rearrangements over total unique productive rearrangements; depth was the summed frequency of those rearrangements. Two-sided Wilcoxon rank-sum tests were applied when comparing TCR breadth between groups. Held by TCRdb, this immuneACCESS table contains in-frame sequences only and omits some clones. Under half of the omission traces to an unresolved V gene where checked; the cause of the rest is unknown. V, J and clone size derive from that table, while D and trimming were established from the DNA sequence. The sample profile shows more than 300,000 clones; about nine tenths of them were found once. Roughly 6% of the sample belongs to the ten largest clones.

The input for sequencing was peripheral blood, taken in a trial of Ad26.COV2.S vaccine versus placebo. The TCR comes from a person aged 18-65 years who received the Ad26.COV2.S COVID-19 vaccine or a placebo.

The CDR3 has the sequence CASSDREERNVLTF. DNA sequence: TGCGCCAGCAGCGACAGGGAAGAAAGGAACGTCCTGACTTTC. The rearrangement combines TRBV4-3 with TRBJ2-6; 7 central nucleotides agree with TRBD1. The germline V gene encodes CDR1 LGHNA and CDR2 YSLEER. V is cut back by 5 bases and J by 10 bases, with 8 bases in the junction unmatched. The CDR3 has 14 amino acids, counting the end cysteine and phenylalanine. Only the CDR3 portion is preserved as DNA: 42 bases, with reading frame beginning at the first base.